The clone carrying this TCR beta chain was seen a handful of times. Its antigen is not identified. TCRbeta library preparation incorporated unique molecular identifiers. TCRdb recomputed calls from the PCR reads with MiXCR, one row per CDR3 protein. The top ten hold about 35% of the sample, which has almost 600,000 distinct CDR3 sequences, around 27% seen once. This record belongs to a study of T-cell reconstitution after alpha-beta-depleted transplantation in children. Whole-study results and caveats: Surviving recipient cells, namely T cells and thymic progenitors, were the source of high day-60 TCRbeta diversity in some patients. Newly made T cells mostly supplied T-cell counts and diversity one year after transplant.

Trimming removed 1 base from V and 0 bases from J, with 10 bases in between. The CDR3 is 16 residues long. From germline, CDR1 is MNHEY and CDR2 SMNVEV (reference sequence). The chain combines TRBV27 with TRBJ2-1; D ambiguous. This sample comprised PBMCs, obtained before TCRalphabeta/CD19-depleted stem cell transplant. The TCR originated in a boy younger than two with Wiskott-Aldrich syndrome, due to receive a stem cell transplant. The CDR3 DNA follows: TGTGCCAGCAGTTTATACCCCGGAGTCTCCTACAATGAGCAGTTCTTC. Residues: CASSLYPGVSYNEQFF.